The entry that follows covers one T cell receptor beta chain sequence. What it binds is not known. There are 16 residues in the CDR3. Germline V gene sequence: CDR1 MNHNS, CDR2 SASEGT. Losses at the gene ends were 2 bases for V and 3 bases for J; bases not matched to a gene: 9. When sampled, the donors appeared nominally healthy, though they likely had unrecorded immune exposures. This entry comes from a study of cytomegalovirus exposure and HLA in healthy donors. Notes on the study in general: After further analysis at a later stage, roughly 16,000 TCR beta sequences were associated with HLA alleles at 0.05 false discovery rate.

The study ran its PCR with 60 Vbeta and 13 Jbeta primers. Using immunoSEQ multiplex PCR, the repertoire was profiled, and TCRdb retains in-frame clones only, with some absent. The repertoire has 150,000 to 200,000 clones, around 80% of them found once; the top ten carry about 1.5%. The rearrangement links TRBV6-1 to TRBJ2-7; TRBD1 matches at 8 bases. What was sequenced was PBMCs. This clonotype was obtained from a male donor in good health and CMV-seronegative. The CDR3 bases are TGTGCCAGCAGTGAACCCGGACAGGGAGGTAGCTACGAGCAGTACTTC. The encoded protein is CASSEPGQGGSYEQYF.